This T cell receptor (beta chain) was identified during a study of cytomegalovirus exposure and HLA in healthy donors. PCR amplification relied on 60 Vbeta primers (plus 13 Jbeta primers). The method was immunoSEQ multiplex PCR; TCRdb's version includes in-frame clones alone and lacks a portion of them. The sample records 110,000 or so clones, roughly 69% being singletons. This clonotype originated in a woman between 70 and 85 years old in good health and CMV-seropositive. Specimen: PBMCs.

The CDR3 loop reads CASSSGQGVTEAFF. The CDR3 nucleotides read TGTGCCAGCAGCTCGGGACAGGGGGTGACTGAAGCTTTCTTT. V and J are TRBV13 and TRBJ1-1; 11 positions agree with TRBD1. This CDR3 is built from 14 residues. CDR1 is PRHDT and CDR2 is FYEKMQ in the germline V gene (reference sequence). Losses at the gene ends were 4 bases for V and 5 bases for J; bases not matched to a gene: 3.